The 4 T cell receptor beta chains below all came from one sample that was sequenced in a study of blood T cell repertoires in COVID-19. Libraries were prepared by immunoSEQ multiplex PCR; TCRdb keeps only in-frame clonotypes and omits some of them. The sample consists of more than 80,000 clones, more than 65% of them appearing once. What was sequenced was peripheral blood. Receptors originate from a woman of 80 years or more with active or convalescent COVID-19.

The chain uses TRBV4-3 and TRBJ2-4, with 9 bases lining up with TRBD2. The CDR3 runs 14 residues. The J segment lost 4 bases and the V segment lost 4 bases, leaving 2 bases of the junction unmatched. Germline CDR1 is LGHNA and CDR2 is YSLEER. CDR3 region: CASSPSGGKNIQYF. The CDR3 nucleotides are TGCGCCAGCAGCCCGAGCGGGGGGAAAAACATTCAGTACTTC.

This chain links TRBV28 with TRBJ1-3; maybe TRBD1 (6 bases). V was shortened by 2 bases and J by 0 bases, with 17 bases between the two germline ends. Germline-derived CDR1 and CDR2 are MDHEN and SYDVKM. The CDR3 sequence is 18 residues long. CDR3 in amino acids: CASSLVKGTGISGNTIYF. The CDR3 DNA is TGTGCCAGCAGTTTAGTAAAAGGAACAGGGATCTCTGGAAACACCATATATTTT.

This chain links TRBV9 with TRBJ2-3; D is possibly TRBD2 (5 bases). Germline CDR1 SGDLS, CDR2 YYNGEE. The CDR3 spans 15 residues. V was trimmed by 0 bases and J by 3 bases, leaving 11 bases between them. DNA for the CDR3: TGTGCCAGCAGCGTAGGGATAAGGGAGACAGATACGCAGTATTTT. Translated: CASSVGIRETDTQYF. The full variable domain, rest sourced from reference TRBV9 and TRBJ2-3, is DSGVTQTPKHLITATGQRVTLRCSPRSGDLSVYWYQQSLDQGLQFLIQYYNGEERAKGNILERFSAQQFPDLHSELNLSSLELGDSALYFCASSVGIRETDTQYFGPGTRLTVL.

The CDR3 here is CASSYGGVGYTF. For the CDR3, the DNA is TGTGCCAGCAGTTACGGGGGGGTTGGCTACACCTTC. This chain uses TRBV6-5 with TRBJ1-2; possibly TRBD1 for D (5 bases). With 2 bases removed from V and 7 bases from J, the gap between germline ends came to 8 bases. The germline CDR1 and CDR2 sequences are MNHEY and SVGAGI. CDR3 length equals 12 residues.